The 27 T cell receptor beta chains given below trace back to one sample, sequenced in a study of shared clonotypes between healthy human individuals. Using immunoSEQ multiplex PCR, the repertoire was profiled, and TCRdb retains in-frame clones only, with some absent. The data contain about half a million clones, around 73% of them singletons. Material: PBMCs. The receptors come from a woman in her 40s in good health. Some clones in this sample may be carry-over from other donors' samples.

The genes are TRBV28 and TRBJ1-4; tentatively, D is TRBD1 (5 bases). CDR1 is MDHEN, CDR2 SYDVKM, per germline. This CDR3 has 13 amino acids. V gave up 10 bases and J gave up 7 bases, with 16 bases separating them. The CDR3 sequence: CATGGHGGEKLFF. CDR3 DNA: TGTGCCACAGGAGGGCATGGGGGTGAAAAACTGTTTTTT. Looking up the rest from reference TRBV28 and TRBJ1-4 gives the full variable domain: DVKVTQSSRYLVKRTGEKVFLECVQDMDHENMFWYRQDPGLGLRLIYFSYDVKMKEKGDIPEGYSVSREKKERFSLILESASTNQTSMYLCATGGHGGEKLFFGSGTQLSVL.

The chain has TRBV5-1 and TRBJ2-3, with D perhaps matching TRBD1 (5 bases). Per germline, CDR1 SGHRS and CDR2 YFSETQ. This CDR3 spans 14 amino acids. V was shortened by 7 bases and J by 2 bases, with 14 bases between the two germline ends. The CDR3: CASSGQGLTDTQYF. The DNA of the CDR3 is TGCGCCAGCTCCGGGCAGGGCCTCACAGATACGCAGTATTTT.

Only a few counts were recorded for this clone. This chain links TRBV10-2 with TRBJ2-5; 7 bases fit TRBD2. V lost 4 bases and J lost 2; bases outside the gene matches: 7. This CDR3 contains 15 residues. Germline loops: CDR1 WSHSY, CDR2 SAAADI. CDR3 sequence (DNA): TGCGCCAGCAGTGCCGGACTAGGCAATCAAGAGACCCAGTACTTC. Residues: CASSAGLGNQETQYF.

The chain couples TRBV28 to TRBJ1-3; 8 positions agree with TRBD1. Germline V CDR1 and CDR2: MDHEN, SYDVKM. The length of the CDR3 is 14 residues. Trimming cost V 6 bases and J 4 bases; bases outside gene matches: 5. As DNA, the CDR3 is TGTGCCAGCAGACCCGGACAGGGAGGAAACACCATATATTTT. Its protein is CASRPGQGGNTIYF.

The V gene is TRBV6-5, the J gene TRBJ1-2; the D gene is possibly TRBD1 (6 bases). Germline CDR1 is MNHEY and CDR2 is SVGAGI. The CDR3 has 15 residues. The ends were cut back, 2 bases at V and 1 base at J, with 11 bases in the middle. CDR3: CASSYTMDSNYGYTF. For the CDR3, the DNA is TGTGCCAGCAGTTACACGATGGACAGTAACTATGGCTACACCTTC.

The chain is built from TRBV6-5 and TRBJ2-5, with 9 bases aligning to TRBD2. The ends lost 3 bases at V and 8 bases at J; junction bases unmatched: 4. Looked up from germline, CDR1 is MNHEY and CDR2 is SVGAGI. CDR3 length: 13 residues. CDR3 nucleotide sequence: TGTGCCAGCAGTTATGGTAGCGGGAGAACCCAGTACTTC. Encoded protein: CASSYGSGRTQYF.

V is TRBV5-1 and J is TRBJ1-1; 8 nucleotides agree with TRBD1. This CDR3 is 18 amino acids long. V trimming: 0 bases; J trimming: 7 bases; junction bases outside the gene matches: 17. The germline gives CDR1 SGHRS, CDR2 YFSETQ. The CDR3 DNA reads TGCGCCAGCAGCTTGGAAGTTCGTTCGTCTACAGGGGGTATTGAAGCTTTCTTT. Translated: CASSLEVRSSTGGIEAFF.

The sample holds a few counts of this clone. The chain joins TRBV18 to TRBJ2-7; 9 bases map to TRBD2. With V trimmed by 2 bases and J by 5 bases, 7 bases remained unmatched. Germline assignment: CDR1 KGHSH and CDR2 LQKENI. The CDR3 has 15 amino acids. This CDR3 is CASSPTSSGKDEQYF. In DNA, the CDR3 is TGTGCCAGCTCACCAACGTCTAGCGGGAAGGACGAGCAGTACTTC.

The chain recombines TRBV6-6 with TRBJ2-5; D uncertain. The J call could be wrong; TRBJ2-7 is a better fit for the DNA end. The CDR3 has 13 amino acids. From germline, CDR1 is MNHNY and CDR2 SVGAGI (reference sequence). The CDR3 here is CASSPRLLTEQYF. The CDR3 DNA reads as TGTGCCAGCAGTCCTCGACTCCTGACCGAGCAGTACTTC.

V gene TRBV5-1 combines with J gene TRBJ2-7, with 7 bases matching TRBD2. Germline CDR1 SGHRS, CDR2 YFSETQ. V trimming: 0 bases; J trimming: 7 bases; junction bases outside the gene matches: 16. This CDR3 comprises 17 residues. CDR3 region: CASSLDPAGSGAMEQYF. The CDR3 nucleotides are TGCGCCAGCAGCTTGGACCCGGCGGGGAGCGGGGCTATGGAGCAGTACTTC. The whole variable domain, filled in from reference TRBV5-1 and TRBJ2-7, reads KAGVTQTPRYLIKTRGQQVTLSCSPISGHRSVSWYQQTPGQGLQFLFEYFSETQRNKGNFPGRFSGRQFSNSRSEMNVSTLELGDSALYLCASSLDPAGSGAMEQYFGPGTRLTVT.

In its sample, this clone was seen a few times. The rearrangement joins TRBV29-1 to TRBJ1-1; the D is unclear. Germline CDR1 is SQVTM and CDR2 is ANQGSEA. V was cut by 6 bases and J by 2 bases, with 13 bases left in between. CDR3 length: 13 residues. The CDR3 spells CSVTTRGNTEAFF. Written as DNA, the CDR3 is TGCAGCGTCACGACCCGGGGTAACACTGAAGCTTTCTTT.

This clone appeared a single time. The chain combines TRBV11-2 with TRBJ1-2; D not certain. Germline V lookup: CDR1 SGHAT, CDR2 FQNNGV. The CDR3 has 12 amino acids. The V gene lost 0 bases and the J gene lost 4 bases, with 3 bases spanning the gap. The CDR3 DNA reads TGTGCCAGCAGCTTAGACAGCTATGGCTACACCTTC. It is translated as CASSLDSYGYTF.

The CDR3 sequence is CASGWTPGTTQGTQYF. CDR3 in DNA: TGTGCTAGTGGTTGGACACCCGGGACCACCCAGGGGACCCAGTACTTC. The V and J genes are TRBV12-5 and TRBJ2-5; D is perhaps TRBD1 or TRBD2 (5 bases each). V was cut by 4 bases and J by 7 bases, with 22 bases left in between. CDR3 size: 16 residues. In germline, CDR1 is LGHNT, CDR2 FRNRAP.

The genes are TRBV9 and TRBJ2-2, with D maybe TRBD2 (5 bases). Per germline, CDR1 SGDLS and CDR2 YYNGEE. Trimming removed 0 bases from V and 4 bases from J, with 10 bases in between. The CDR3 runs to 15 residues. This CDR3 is CASSVGSVGTGELFF. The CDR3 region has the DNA TGTGCCAGCAGCGTAGGTAGCGTCGGCACCGGGGAGCTGTTTTTT.

CDR3 bases: TGTGCCAGCAGCTTAGATCTGCACCAGTACTTC. It specifies CASSLDLHQYF. This sequence joins TRBV7-9 and TRBJ2-7, with D uncertain. V lost 1 base and J lost 10, with 8 bases in between. Germline-derived CDR1 and CDR2 are SEHNR and FQNEAQ (reference sequence). The CDR3 is made up of 11 amino acids. Together with reference TRBV7-9 and TRBJ2-7, the CDR3 gives the full variable domain: DTGVSQNPRHKITKRGQNVTFRCDPISEHNRLYWYRQTLGQGPEFLTYFQNEAQLEKSRLLSDRFSAERPKGSFSTLEIQRTEQGDSAMYLCASSLDLHQYFGPGTRLTVT.

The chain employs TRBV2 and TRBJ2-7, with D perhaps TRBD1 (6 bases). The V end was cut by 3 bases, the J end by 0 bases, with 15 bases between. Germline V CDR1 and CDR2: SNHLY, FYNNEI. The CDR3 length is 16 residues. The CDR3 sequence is CASSDPAQGSSYEQYF. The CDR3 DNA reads TGTGCCAGCAGTGATCCCGCCCAGGGGAGCTCCTACGAGCAGTACTTC.

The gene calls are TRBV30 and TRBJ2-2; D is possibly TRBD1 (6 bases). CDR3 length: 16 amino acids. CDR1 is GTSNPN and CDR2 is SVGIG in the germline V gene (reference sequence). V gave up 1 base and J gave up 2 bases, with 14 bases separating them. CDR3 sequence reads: CAWSGRAGVNTGELFF. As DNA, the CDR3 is TGTGCCTGGAGTGGCCGGGCAGGGGTAAACACCGGGGAGCTGTTTTTT. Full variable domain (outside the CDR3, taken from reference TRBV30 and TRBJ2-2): SQTIHQWPATLVQPVGSPLSLECTVEGTSNPNLYWYRQAAGRGLQLLFYSVGIGQISSEVPQNLSASRPQDRQFILSSKKLLLSDSGFYLCAWSGRAGVNTGELFFGEGSRLTVL.

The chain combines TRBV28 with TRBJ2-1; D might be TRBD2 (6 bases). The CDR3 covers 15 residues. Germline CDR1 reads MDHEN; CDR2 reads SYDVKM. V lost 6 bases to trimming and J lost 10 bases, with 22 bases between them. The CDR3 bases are TGTGCCAGCAGCGTACCCGGGAGCCAGGGCCCCGAGCAGTTCTTC. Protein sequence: CASSVPGSQGPEQFF.

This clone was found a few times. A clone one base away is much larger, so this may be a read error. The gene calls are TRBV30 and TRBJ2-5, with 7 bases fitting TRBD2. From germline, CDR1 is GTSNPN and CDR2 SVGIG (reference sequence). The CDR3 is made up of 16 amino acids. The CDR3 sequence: CAWKTVRLAAKEAQYF. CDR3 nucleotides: TGTGCCTGGAAGACGGTTCGCCTAGCGGCCAAAGAGGCCCAGTACTTC.

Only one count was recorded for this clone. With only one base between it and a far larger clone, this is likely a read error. The CDR3 DNA is TGTGCCAGCGGCTTCATTGCAGGGCTGGTCTATGGCTACACCTTC. Residues: CASGFIAGLVYGYTF. This chain connects TRBV7-9 to TRBJ1-2; D is perhaps TRBD1 (5 bases). Germline lookup yields CDR1 SEHNR and CDR2 FQNEAQ (reference sequence). The CDR3 runs to 15 residues.

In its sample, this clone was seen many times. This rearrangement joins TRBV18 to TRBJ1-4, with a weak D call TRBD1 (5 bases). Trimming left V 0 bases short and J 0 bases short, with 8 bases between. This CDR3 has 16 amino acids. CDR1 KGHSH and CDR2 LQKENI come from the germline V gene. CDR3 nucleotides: TGTGCCAGCTCACCACCGGTGGGGGCAACTAATGAAAAACTGTTTTTT. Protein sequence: CASSPPVGATNEKLFF.

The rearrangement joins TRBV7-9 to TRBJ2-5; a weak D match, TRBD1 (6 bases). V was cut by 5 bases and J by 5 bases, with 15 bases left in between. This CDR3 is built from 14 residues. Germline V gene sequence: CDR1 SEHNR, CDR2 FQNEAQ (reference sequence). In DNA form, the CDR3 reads TGTGCCAGCAGCCCACCAGGGGTAAGCGAGACCCAGTACTTC. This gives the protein CASSPPGVSETQYF.

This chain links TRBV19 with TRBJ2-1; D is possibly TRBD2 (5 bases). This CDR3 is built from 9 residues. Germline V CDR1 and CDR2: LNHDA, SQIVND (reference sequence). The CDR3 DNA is TGTGCAAGCGGAATTGAGCAGTTCTTC. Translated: CASGIEQFF.

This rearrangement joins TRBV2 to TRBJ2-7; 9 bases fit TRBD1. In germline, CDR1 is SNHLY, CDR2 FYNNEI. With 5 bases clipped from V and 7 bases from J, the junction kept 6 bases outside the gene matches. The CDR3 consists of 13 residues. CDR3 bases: TGTGCCAGCAGTCTGGACAGGGGAAGTGAGCAGTACTTC. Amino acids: CASSLDRGSEQYF.

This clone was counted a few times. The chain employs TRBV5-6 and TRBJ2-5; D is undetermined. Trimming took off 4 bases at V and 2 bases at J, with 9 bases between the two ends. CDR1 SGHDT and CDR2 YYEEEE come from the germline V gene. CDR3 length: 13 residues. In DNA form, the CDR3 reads TGTGCCAGCAGCGAAAGTTATCAAGAGACCCAGTACTTC. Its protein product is CASSESYQETQYF.

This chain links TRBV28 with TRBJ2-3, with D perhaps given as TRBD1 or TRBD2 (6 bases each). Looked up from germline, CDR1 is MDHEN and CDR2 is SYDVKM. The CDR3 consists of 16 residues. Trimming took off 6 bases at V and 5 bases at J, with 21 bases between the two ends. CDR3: CASSHQGIGGEDTQYF. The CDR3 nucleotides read TGTGCCAGCAGCCATCAGGGAATCGGGGGCGAAGATACGCAGTATTTT.

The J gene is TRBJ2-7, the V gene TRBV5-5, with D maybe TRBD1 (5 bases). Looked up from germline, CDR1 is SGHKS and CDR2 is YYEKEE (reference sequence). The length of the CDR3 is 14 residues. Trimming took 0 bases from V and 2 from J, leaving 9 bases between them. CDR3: CASSLEQAAYEQYF. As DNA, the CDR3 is TGTGCCAGCAGCTTGGAACAGGCAGCCTACGAGCAGTACTTC.